Sequencing of this TCR beta chain was carried out in a study of Graves' ophthalmopathy and Graves' hyperthyroidism. The sample holds many counts of this clonotype. Beta-chain TCR CDR3 regions were amplified from RNA transcripts. First-round RT-PCR used HTBI primers; second-round multiplex PCR followed. TCRdb reprocessed the multiplex PCR reads with MiXCR, giving one entry per CDR3 protein. The sample has about 700,000 distinct CDR3 sequences, 40% seen once. Trimming removed 2 bases from V and 3 bases from J, with 3 bases in between. Per germline, CDR1 SGHRS and CDR2 YFSETQ. CDR3 length: 11 residues. The rearrangement uses TRBV5-1 and TRBJ2-7, with unresolved D. The TCR was taken from an adult man with Graves' ophthalmopathy. Sequenced sample: peripheral blood. CDR3 sequence reads: CASSFDYEQYF. CDR3 nucleotides: TGCGCCAGCAGCTTCGACTACGAGCAGTACTTC.